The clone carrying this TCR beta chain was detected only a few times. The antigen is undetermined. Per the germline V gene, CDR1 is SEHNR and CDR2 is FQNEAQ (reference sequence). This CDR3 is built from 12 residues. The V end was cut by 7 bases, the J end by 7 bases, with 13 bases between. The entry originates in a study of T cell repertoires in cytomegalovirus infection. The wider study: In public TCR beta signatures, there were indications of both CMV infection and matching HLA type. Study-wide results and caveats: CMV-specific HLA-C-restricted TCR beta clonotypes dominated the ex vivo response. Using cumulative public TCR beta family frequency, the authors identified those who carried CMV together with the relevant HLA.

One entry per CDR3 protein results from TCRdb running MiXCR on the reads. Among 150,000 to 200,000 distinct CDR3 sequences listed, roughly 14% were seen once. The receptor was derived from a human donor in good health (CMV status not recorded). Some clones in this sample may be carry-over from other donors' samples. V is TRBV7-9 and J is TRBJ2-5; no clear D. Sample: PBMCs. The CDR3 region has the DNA TGTGCCAGCACCCCACGTGGGTGGACCCAGTACTTC. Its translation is CASTPRGWTQYF.